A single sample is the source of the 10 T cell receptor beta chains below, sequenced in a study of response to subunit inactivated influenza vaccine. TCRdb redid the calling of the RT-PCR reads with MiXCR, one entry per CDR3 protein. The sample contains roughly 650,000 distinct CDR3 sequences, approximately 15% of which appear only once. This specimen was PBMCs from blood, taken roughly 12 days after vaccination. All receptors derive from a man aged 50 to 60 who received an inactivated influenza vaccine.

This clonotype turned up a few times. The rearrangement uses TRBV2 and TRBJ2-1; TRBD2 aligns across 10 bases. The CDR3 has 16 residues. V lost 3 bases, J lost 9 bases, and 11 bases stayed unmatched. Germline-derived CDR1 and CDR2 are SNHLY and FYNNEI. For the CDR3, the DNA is TGTGCCAGCAGTGAGTCGGTAGCGGGAGGCGGCGTTGAGCAGTTCTTC. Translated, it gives CASSESVAGGGVEQFF.

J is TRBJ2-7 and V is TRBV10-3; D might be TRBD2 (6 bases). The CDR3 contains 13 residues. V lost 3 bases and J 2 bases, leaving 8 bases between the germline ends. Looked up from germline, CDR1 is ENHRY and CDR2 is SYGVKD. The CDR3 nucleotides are TGTGCCATCAGTGATGGGACTGCCTACGAGCAGTACTTC. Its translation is CAISDGTAYEQYF.

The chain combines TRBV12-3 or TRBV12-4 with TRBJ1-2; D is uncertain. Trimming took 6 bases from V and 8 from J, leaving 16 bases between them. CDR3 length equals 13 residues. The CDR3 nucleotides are TGTGCCAGCAGCCTACGGGGAATTGGGGGCTACACCTTC. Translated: CASSLRGIGGYTF.

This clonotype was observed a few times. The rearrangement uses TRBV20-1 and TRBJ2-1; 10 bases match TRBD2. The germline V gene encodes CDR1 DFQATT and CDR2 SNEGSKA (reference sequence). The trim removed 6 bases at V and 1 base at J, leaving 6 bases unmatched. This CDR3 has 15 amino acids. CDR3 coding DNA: TGCAGTGCAGGCCTAGCGGGAGTATCCTACAATGAGCAGTTCTTC. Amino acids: CSAGLAGVSYNEQFF.

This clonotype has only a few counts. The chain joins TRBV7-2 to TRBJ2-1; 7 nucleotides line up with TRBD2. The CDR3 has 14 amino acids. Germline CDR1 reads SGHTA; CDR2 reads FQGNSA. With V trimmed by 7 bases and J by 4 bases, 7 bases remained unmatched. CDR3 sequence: CASNPGREYNEQFF. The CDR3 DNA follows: TGTGCCAGCAACCCCGGGCGGGAGTACAATGAGCAGTTCTTC.

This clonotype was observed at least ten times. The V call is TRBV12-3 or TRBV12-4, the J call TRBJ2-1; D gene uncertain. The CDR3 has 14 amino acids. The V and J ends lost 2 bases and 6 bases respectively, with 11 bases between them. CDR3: CASSLLAARNEQFF. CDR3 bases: TGTGCCAGCAGTTTACTCGCCGCCCGCAATGAGCAGTTCTTC.

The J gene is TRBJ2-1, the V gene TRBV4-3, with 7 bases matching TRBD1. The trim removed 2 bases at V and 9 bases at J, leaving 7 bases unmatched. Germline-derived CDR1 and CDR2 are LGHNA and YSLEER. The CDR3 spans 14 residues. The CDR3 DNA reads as TGCGCCAGCAGCCAACAACAGGGGTACGGTGAGCAGTTCTTC. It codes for CASSQQQGYGEQFF.

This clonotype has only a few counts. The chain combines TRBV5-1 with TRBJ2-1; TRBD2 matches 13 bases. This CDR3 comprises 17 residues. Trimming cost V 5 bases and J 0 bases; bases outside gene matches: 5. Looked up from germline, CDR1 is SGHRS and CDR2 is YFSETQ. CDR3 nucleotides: TGCGCCAGCAGTTCCGGGACTAGCGGGAACTCCTACAATGAGCAGTTCTTC. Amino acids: CASSSGTSGNSYNEQFF.

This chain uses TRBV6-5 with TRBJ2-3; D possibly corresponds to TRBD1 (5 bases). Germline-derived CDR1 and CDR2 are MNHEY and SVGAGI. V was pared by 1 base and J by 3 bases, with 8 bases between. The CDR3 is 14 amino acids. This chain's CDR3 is CASSYYQGTDTQYF. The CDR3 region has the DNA TGTGCCAGCAGTTACTACCAGGGAACAGATACGCAGTATTTT.

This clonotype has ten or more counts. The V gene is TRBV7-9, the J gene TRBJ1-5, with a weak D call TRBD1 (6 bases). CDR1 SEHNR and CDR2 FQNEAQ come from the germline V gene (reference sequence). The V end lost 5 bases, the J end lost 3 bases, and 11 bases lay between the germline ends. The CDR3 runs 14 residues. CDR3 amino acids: CASSPGQNNQPQHF. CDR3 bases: TGTGCCAGCAGCCCCGGACAGAACAATCAGCCCCAGCATTTT. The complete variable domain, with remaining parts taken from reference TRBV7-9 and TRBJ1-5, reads DTGVSQNPRHKITKRGQNVTFRCDPISEHNRLYWYRQTLGQGPEFLTYFQNEAQLEKSRLLSDRFSAERPKGSFSTLEIQRTEQGDSAMYLCASSPGQNNQPQHFGDGTRLSIL.